One sample yielded the 32 T cell receptor beta chains listed below, sequenced in a study of regulatory T cells in long-lasting Graves disease. Time point of the sample: persistent/refractory GD, antithyroid drugs over 5 years with positive TRAb. The TCR library used RNA extracted from PBMCs. The TCR beta library used iRepertoire HTBI primers with Arm-PCR amplification of CDR3. TCRdb reprocessed the multiplex PCR reads via MiXCR and lists one record per CDR3 protein. Of 700,000 or so distinct CDR3 sequences listed, about 30% are singletons. This specimen was peripheral blood mononuclear cells (PBMCs), taken when the disease was refractory, from a patient treated with antithyroid drugs. These TCRs come from a female donor with Graves disease.

This clonotype was seen ten or more times. The CDR3 is CSVRLAGFANTGELFF. DNA for the CDR3: TGCAGCGTGAGACTAGCGGGATTTGCGAACACCGGGGAGCTGTTTTTT. V gene TRBV29-1 combines with J gene TRBJ2-2; TRBD2 agrees at 11 bases. The CDR3 extends over 16 amino acids. Germline trimming cut 6 bases from V and 0 bases from J; bases unmatched to any gene: 6. Germline V gene data show CDR1 as SQVTM and CDR2 as ANQGSEA.

The rearrangement links TRBV20-1 to TRBJ1-5, with TRBD1 as a possible D gene (5 bases). The CDR3 is made up of 13 amino acids. Trimming shortened V by 2 bases and J by 2 bases, and 7 bases separated the two germline ends. Looked up from germline, CDR1 is DFQATT and CDR2 is SNEGSKA (reference sequence). CDR3 in DNA: TGCAGTGCTAGACAGGGTGGCAATCAGCCCCAGCATTTT. This codes for CSARQGGNQPQHF.

This chain joins TRBV10-1 and TRBJ2-3, with D unresolved. The CDR3 is 16 residues long. The V gene lost 0 bases and the J gene lost 4 bases, with 14 bases spanning the gap. Germline V gives CDR1 WNHNN, CDR2 SYGVQD (reference sequence). The CDR3 sequence is CASSESTSTAADTQYF. The CDR3 bases are TGCGCCAGCAGTGAGTCGACCAGCACCGCGGCAGATACGCAGTATTTT.

The rearrangement joins TRBV12-3 or TRBV12-4 to TRBJ2-2, with 12 bases identical to TRBD2. The V and J ends lost 7 bases and 4 bases, in that order; junction bases with no gene match: 7. This CDR3 region has 16 residues. This CDR3 reads CASNFLAGGGTGELFF. For the CDR3, the DNA is TGTGCCAGCAACTTTCTAGCGGGAGGGGGCACCGGGGAGCTGTTTTTT.

This clonotype was found once. The V call is TRBV5-1, the J call TRBJ2-1, with 14 bases lining up with TRBD2. The ends lost 0 bases at V and 8 bases at J; junction bases unmatched: 7. CDR3 length: 17 amino acids. Germline values: CDR1 SGHRS, CDR2 YFSETQ. The CDR3 here is CASSLGPGLAGGYEQFF. CDR3 DNA sequence: TGCGCCAGCAGCTTGGGACCTGGACTAGCGGGAGGTTATGAGCAGTTCTTC.

Concerning this clonotype itself: A much larger clonotype is one base distant, so this may be a read error. The chain links TRBV27 to TRBJ1-1; D unclear. The CDR3 length is 14 residues. V lost 6 bases, J lost 3 bases, and 14 bases lay in between. Germline V gene sequence: CDR1 MNHEY, CDR2 SMNVEV (reference sequence). The CDR3 DNA reads as TGTGCCAGCAGCAATGCACGGTTCGACACTGAAGCTTTCTTT. It specifies CASSNARFDTEAFF.

This clonotype was seen a handful of times. This chain joins TRBV20-1 and TRBJ2-7, with 11 bases identical to TRBD2. Per germline, CDR1 DFQATT and CDR2 SNEGSKA (reference sequence). The CDR3 runs 13 residues. Trimming took 5 bases from V and 4 from J; bases not matched to a gene: 4. CDR3 DNA sequence: TGCAGTGCTTTGACTAGCGGGATGTACGAGCAGTACTTC. Protein: CSALTSGMYEQYF.

This clonotype was detected once. The V and J genes are TRBV20-1 and TRBJ2-7; the D is unclear. CDR1 and CDR2 from the germline V gene are DFQATT and SNEGSKA (reference sequence). This CDR3 region has 12 residues. V was trimmed by 6 bases and J by 0 bases, leaving 9 bases between them. Written as DNA, the CDR3 is TGCAGTGCAAAAAGCGCCTCCTACGAGCAGTACTTC. This sequence encodes CSAKSASYEQYF.

This clonotype was counted between two and nine times. V and J are TRBV6-1 and TRBJ1-4; TRBD1 might be the D (5 bases). The CDR3 sequence is 14 residues long. CDR1 and CDR2 (germline): MNHNS, SASEGT. The V gene lost 5 bases and the J gene lost 5 bases, with 12 bases spanning the gap. The CDR3 DNA is TGTGCCAGCAGTCCGGGACCCCTCAATGAAAAACTGTTTTTT. It specifies CASSPGPLNEKLFF.

The chain recombines TRBV20-1 with TRBJ1-2; D gene unclear. V was pared by 3 bases and J by 7 bases, with 12 bases between. Germline values: CDR1 DFQATT, CDR2 SNEGSKA (reference sequence). This CDR3 spans 12 amino acids. The CDR3 bases are TGCAGTGCTAGCAATGGAGGTTTTGGCTACACCTTC. Protein product: CSASNGGFGYTF.

There are many counts of this clonotype. The chain employs TRBV7-2 and TRBJ1-2; a possible D gene is TRBD1 (5 bases). V was cut by 7 bases and J by 4 bases, with 16 bases left in between. This CDR3 has 14 amino acids. Per germline, CDR1 SGHTA and CDR2 FQGNSA. CDR3 DNA: TGTGCCAGCAAAACGGACAACTCCCCCTATGGCTACACCTTC. This sequence encodes CASKTDNSPYGYTF. Complete variable domain (other parts from reference TRBV7-2 and TRBJ1-2): GAGVSQSPSNKVTEKGKDVELRCDPISGHTALYWYRQSLGQGLEFLIYFQGNSAPDKSGLPSDRFSAERTGGSVSTLTIQRTQQEDSAVYLCASKTDNSPYGYTFGSGTRLTVV.

The rearrangement uses TRBV29-1 and TRBJ1-2, with TRBD1 identical over 9 bases. The CDR3 is made up of 16 amino acids. V was pared by 6 bases and J by 6 bases, with 17 bases of the junction left unmatched. Germline V gene lookup returns CDR1 SQVTM and CDR2 ANQGSEA. The CDR3: CSVRLTTDRGVHGYTF. CDR3 nucleotide sequence: TGCAGCGTCCGACTTACCACGGACAGGGGCGTCCATGGCTACACCTTC.

Note on this clonotype: This may be a read error: a much more frequent sequence differs by one nucleotide. The DNA of the CDR3 is TGTGCCAACAGTTTTGGGCCCAGAACGGGGAGGGGAGTTCAGCCCCAGCATTTT. This codes for CANSFGPRTGRGVQPQHF. V and J are TRBV28 and TRBJ1-5; perhaps TRBD1 as D (5 bases). The CDR3 extends over 18 amino acids. Germline V CDR1 and CDR2: MDHEN, SYDVKM.

V usage is TRBV28 and J usage is TRBJ2-7; D could derive from TRBD1 or TRBD2 (5 bases each). Trimming removed 7 bases from V and 4 bases from J, with 17 bases in between. CDR1 and CDR2 from the germline V gene are MDHEN and SYDVKM. The length of the CDR3 is 14 residues. CDR3 protein: CASNPGTVGYEQYF. DNA of the CDR3: TGTGCCAGCAACCCCGGGACGGTTGGATACGAGCAGTACTTC.

V is TRBV5-1 and J is TRBJ1-2, with a weak D call TRBD1 (6 bases). Looked up from germline, CDR1 is SGHRS and CDR2 is YFSETQ. The CDR3 sequence is 16 residues long. The germline V and J ends were trimmed by 2 bases and 2 bases, with 16 bases remaining between them. CDR3 residues: CASSFGGERANYGYTF. The CDR3 DNA follows: TGCGCCAGCAGCTTCGGGGGCGAGAGGGCGAACTATGGCTACACCTTC.

V is TRBV5-1 and J is TRBJ1-1, with 8 nucleotides matching TRBD1. The CDR3 loop spans 15 amino acids. Germline CDR1 is SGHRS and CDR2 is YFSETQ. J was trimmed by 0 bases and V by 4 bases; bases with no gene match: 5. CDR3 protein: CASSRDRTMNTEAFF. The CDR3 region has the DNA TGCGCCAGCAGCCGGGACAGGACCATGAACACTGAAGCTTTCTTT.

This clonotype was seen only a few times. The J gene is TRBJ1-1, the V gene TRBV30, with D unclear. Per the germline V gene, CDR1 is GTSNPN and CDR2 is SVGIG (reference sequence). Between the trimmed V and J ends, which lost 1 base and 1 base, there was a span of 7 bases. The CDR3 sequence is 13 residues long. The CDR3 DNA reads TGTGCCTGGAGTGCAGACGAGAACACTGAAGCTTTCTTT. Protein product: CAWSADENTEAFF.

This clonotype has a count of ten or more. The rearrangement links TRBV28 to TRBJ1-6; D is possibly TRBD1 (6 bases). The CDR3 covers 14 residues. Trimming pared 4 bases from V and 5 bases from J, leaving 9 bases between. CDR1 is MDHEN, CDR2 SYDVKM, per germline. The DNA for the CDR3 is TGTGCCAGCAGTTGGACAGACCATAATTCACCCCTCCACTTT. This translates into CASSWTDHNSPLHF. Combining the CDR3 with reference TRBV28 and TRBJ1-6 gives the whole variable domain DVKVTQSSRYLVKRTGEKVFLECVQDMDHENMFWYRQDPGLGLRLIYFSYDVKMKEKGDIPEGYSVSREKKERFSLILESASTNQTSMYLCASSWTDHNSPLHFGNGTRLTVT.

This clonotype has a handful of counts. J is TRBJ1-1 and V is TRBV29-1; D gene uncertain. Trimming removed 5 bases at V and 2 bases at J, with 9 bases between. Germline CDR1 and CDR2: SQVTM and ANQGSEA. The CDR3 length is 12 residues. In DNA form, the CDR3 reads TGCAGCGTTACCAGGTCTAACACTGAAGCTTTCTTT. Translated: CSVTRSNTEAFF.

V and J are TRBV4-2 and TRBJ2-3, with 7 bases identical to TRBD2. The CDR3 length is 17 residues. The germline V gene has CDR1 LGHNA and CDR2 YNFKEQ. Losses at the gene ends were 0 bases for V and 2 bases for J; bases not matched to a gene: 8. For the CDR3, the DNA is TGTGCCAGCAGCCAAGAAAGACTAGCCCCGGTCACAGATACGCAGTATTTT. This encodes CASSQERLAPVTDTQYF.

A few counts support this clonotype. This chain connects TRBV29-1 to TRBJ2-5; D might be TRBD2 (7 bases). Germline V CDR1 and CDR2: SQVTM, ANQGSEA. This CDR3 contains 16 residues. Trimming pared 0 bases from V and 2 bases from J, leaving 16 bases between. The CDR3 sequence: CSVEDPLRGGQETQYF. The CDR3 DNA sequence: TGCAGCGTTGAAGACCCCTTAAGGGGGGGTCAAGAGACCCAGTACTTC.

This chain uses TRBV27 with TRBJ2-5; 8 positions match TRBD1. The trim removed 5 bases at V and 3 bases at J, leaving 14 bases unmatched. Per germline, CDR1 MNHEY and CDR2 SMNVEV (reference sequence). The CDR3 contains 17 residues. The CDR3 bases are TGTGCCAGCAGTCCTTACCTCCCTCTGACAGGGGAAGAGACCCAGTACTTC. This encodes CASSPYLPLTGEETQYF.

The chain recombines TRBV9 with TRBJ1-2, with D possibly being TRBD1 (6 bases). There are 16 residues in the CDR3. CDR1 and CDR2 from the germline V gene are SGDLS and YYNGEE. With 4 bases removed from V and 3 bases from J, the gap between germline ends came to 19 bases. DNA for the CDR3: TGTGCCAGCAGCTCCGGGGGGGGCGGCTTGGACTATGGCTACACCTTC. It translates to CASSSGGGGLDYGYTF. The whole variable domain, remainder taken from reference TRBV9 and TRBJ1-2, is DSGVTQTPKHLITATGQRVTLRCSPRSGDLSVYWYQQSLDQGLQFLIQYYNGEERAKGNILERFSAQQFPDLHSELNLSSLELGDSALYFCASSSGGGGLDYGYTFGSGTRLTVV.

The chain has TRBV6-5 and TRBJ1-5, with 8 bases fitting TRBD1. V dropped 2 bases and J dropped 3; count of bases not matched to a gene: 6. The CDR3 has 16 amino acids. CDR1 MNHEY and CDR2 SVGAGI come from the germline V gene. DNA of the CDR3: TGTGCCAGCAGTTACCCGGGACAGGAGATCAATCAGCCCCAGCATTTT. Its protein is CASSYPGQEINQPQHF.

This clonotype has only a few counts. The gene calls are TRBV20-1 and TRBJ1-2; TRBD1 might be the D (5 bases). Between the trimmed V and J ends, which lost 6 bases and 4 bases, there was a span of 12 bases. The germline gives CDR1 DFQATT, CDR2 SNEGSKA (reference sequence). This CDR3 is 12 amino acids long. CDR3 sequence reads: CSAARDFYGYTF. DNA for the CDR3: TGCAGTGCCGCCAGGGATTTCTATGGCTACACCTTC.

The sample holds a few counts of this clonotype. The rearrangement joins TRBV11-2 to TRBJ1-5; no clear D. Deletions cut 1 base from V and 11 bases from J, with 12 bases between. The germline V gene has CDR1 SGHAT and CDR2 FQNNGV. The CDR3 runs to 13 residues. CDR3 DNA: TGTGCCAGCAGCTTAGGGAATTCCGCTGCCCAGCATTTT. Protein sequence: CASSLGNSAAQHF. Together with reference TRBV11-2 and TRBJ1-5, the CDR3 gives the full variable domain: EAGVAQSPRYKIIEKRQSVAFWCNPISGHATLYWYQQILGQGPKLLIQFQNNGVVDDSQLPKDRFSAERLKGVDSTLKIQPAKLEDSAVYLCASSLGNSAAQHFGDGTRLSIL.

Worth noting for this clonotype: This may be a read error: a much more frequent sequence differs by one nucleotide. V gene TRBV28 combines with J gene TRBJ2-7; 10 bases are shared with TRBD1. V dropped 7 bases and J dropped 3; count of bases not matched to a gene: 3. Looked up from germline, CDR1 is MDHEN and CDR2 is SYDVKM. CDR3 size: 13 residues. The CDR3 region is CASTRDRGYEQYF. The CDR3 bases are TGTGCCAGCACCCGGGACAGGGGCTACGAGCAGTACTTC.

This clonotype was seen only a few times. The chain carries TRBV7-3 and TRBJ2-2, with no clear D. This CDR3 comprises 12 residues. Germline values: CDR1 SGHTA, CDR2 FQGTGA. V was cut by 4 bases and J by 6 bases, with 6 bases left in between. CDR3 sequence: CASSSVAGELFF. CDR3 DNA sequence: TGTGCCAGCAGCTCAGTAGCCGGGGAGCTGTTTTTT.

In this sample, this clonotype turned up a few times. The V and J genes are TRBV30 and TRBJ1-1, with a tentative D call TRBD1 (5 bases). Germline V gene data show CDR1 as GTSNPN and CDR2 as SVGIG (reference sequence). The CDR3 totals 12 residues. V was clipped by 3 bases and J by 6 bases, with 11 bases between them. The CDR3 sequence is CAWRKGTAEAFF. In nucleotides, the CDR3 is TGTGCCTGGAGAAAGGGGACGGCTGAAGCTTTCTTT.

CDR3 in amino acids: CASSLEQGPSYEQYF. In nucleotides, the CDR3 is TGTGCCAGCAGCTTAGAACAGGGACCCTCCTACGAGCAGTACTTC. The genes are TRBV11-1 and TRBJ2-7; TRBD1 might be the D (6 bases). The CDR3 has 15 amino acids. Germline assignment: CDR1 SGHAT and CDR2 FQDESV (reference sequence). V dropped 1 base and J dropped 0 bases, with 10 bases sitting between them.

This clonotype was seen only a few times. The chain has TRBV11-1 and TRBJ1-1; tentative D call: TRBD1 (6 bases). The germline V and J ends were trimmed by 5 bases and 1 base, with 14 bases remaining between them. Per germline, CDR1 SGHAT and CDR2 FQDESV (reference sequence). This CDR3 spans 15 amino acids. The CDR3 DNA sequence: TGTGCCAGCAGCGTAAGATCGGGACAGAACACTGAAGCTTTCTTT. Translation gives CASSVRSGQNTEAFF.

This sequence joins TRBV5-1 and TRBJ2-7; the match to TRBD2 covers 11 bases. The CDR3 totals 16 residues. The trim removed 0 bases at V and 6 bases at J, leaving 8 bases unmatched. The V gene's germline CDR1 is SGHRS and CDR2 YFSETQ. CDR3 DNA sequence: TGCGCCAGCAGCTTGGGGGGGACTAGCGGAGCCATCGAGCAGTACTTC. Translated: CASSLGGTSGAIEQYF.